These 5 T cell receptor beta chains share one sample of origin, sequenced in a study of blood T cells in healthy people across ages. A second PCR, run for about 6 to 12 cycles, used a sample-barcoded 5' primer plus a J-beta primer mix. TCRdb independently ran MiXCR on the 5' RACE reads; one entry per CDR3 protein. Of some 760,000 distinct CDR3 sequences in the sample, roughly 25% were seen once. These sequences were also reported in another study, on T cells of mothers and their children.

Source material: blood. These receptors came from a boy aged 5 to 17 in good health.

This rearrangement joins TRBV27 to TRBJ1-1, with TRBD1 matching over 9 bases. From germline, CDR1 is MNHEY and CDR2 SMNVEV (reference sequence). V shed 6 bases, J shed 0 bases, and the junction held 5 bases outside the gene matches. CDR3 length equals 15 residues. The CDR3 loop reads CASRLQGAMNTEAFF. The CDR3 nucleotides read TGTGCCAGCAGATTACAGGGGGCCATGAACACTGAAGCTTTCTTT.

The table lists this clonotype with a few counts. This chain links TRBV20-1 with TRBJ2-7; D is ambiguous. The CDR3 sequence is 11 residues long. V was shortened by 3 bases and J by 3 bases, with 6 bases between the two germline ends. Germline V lookup: CDR1 DFQATT, CDR2 SNEGSKA (reference sequence). The CDR3 region is CSASPVYEQYF. The CDR3 nucleotides are TGCAGTGCTAGCCCCGTCTACGAGCAGTACTTC.

This sequence joins TRBV7-9 and TRBJ2-5; possible D gene TRBD2, 5 bases. The J call may be in error: the DNA end matches TRBJ2-7 better. This CDR3 comprises 13 residues. Germline V gene lookup returns CDR1 SEHNR and CDR2 FQNEAQ (reference sequence). The CDR3 sequence is CASSLGHGVEQYF. The CDR3, as DNA: TGTGCCAGCAGCTTAGGGCACGGGGTCGAGCAGTACTTC.

The chain's CDR3 is CASSLGAGIGNTIYF. The DNA for the CDR3 is TGTGCCAGCAGCTTAGGGGCCGGGATTGGAAACACCATATATTTT. The J gene is TRBJ1-3, the V gene TRBV13, with D uncertain. CDR3 size: 15 residues. Trimming stripped 0 bases from V and 3 bases from J, with 9 bases between. CDR1 is PRHDT, CDR2 FYEKMQ, per germline (reference sequence).

The chain employs TRBV7-8 and TRBJ2-1; D possibly corresponds to TRBD2 (5 bases). V was pared by 6 bases and J by 6 bases, with 9 bases between. CDR3 length: 12 amino acids. In germline, CDR1 is SGHVS, CDR2 FQNEAQ. The DNA of the CDR3 is TGTGCCAGCAGACACCTAGCCAATGAGCAGTTCTTC. Translated: CASRHLANEQFF.